This TCR beta chain was sequenced in a study of PD-1 blockade in classical Hodgkin lymphoma. Study-wide results and limits: Nivolumab initiation under 1 year post-ASCT meant exclusion. By C4D1, diversity of CD4+ TCRs had risen significantly, whereas that of CD8+ TCRs had not.

A word on this clone: Its specificity is not known.

Each patient experienced a relapse that followed autologous stem cell transplantation, and brentuximab vedotin exposure varied. Only in-frame clones appear in the TCRdb table, and some are missing; sequencing was by immunoSEQ multiplex PCR. The table records some 60,000 clones, 85% to 90% of them present only once. Germline V gene data show CDR1 as MNHNS and CDR2 as SASEGT. This CDR3 is 13 amino acids long. V was shortened by 11 bases and J by 2 bases, with 15 bases between the two germline ends. This receptor was identified in a human donor with classical Hodgkin lymphoma. The specimen was peripheral blood mononuclear cells (PBMCs), collected at baseline. This sequence joins TRBV6-1 and TRBJ2-5; no firm D call. CDR3 sequence (DNA): TGTGCCGGCCTAGGGATAGGACAAGAGACCCAGTACTTC. Its protein product is CAGLGIGQETQYF.